These T cell receptor beta chains were read from a single sample in a study of T-cell reconstitution after alpha-beta-depleted transplantation in children. Each CDR3 protein gets one entry after TCRdb re-called the PCR reads with MiXCR. The table lists roughly 120,000 distinct CDR3 sequences, about 23% of them singletons. The material was PBMCs, mostly from graft donor cells, obtained 180 days after TCRalphabeta/CD19-depleted stem cell transplant. All receptors come from a male patient between 2 and 15 years old who had a stem cell transplant for chronic granulomatous disease, so the T cells may come from the graft donor. Each CDR3 is given with its conserved first and last residue. A D gene is named only where the DNA matches it firmly. For some rows the clone size is stated as once, few or many, or as a class when expanded; others skip it.

J gene,D gene,V gene,clone size,CDR3 DNA,CDR3 protein
TRBJ2-3,-,TRBV3-1,many,TGTGCCAGCAGCCAGACCACGCCGGGAGCGGGCACAGATACGCAGTATTTT,CASSQTTPGAGTDTQYF
TRBJ2-2,TRBD2,TRBV27,few,TGTGCCAGCAGAGGACTAGACACCGGGGAGCTGTTTTTT,CASRGLDTGELFF
TRBJ2-5,TRBD2,TRBV3-1,-,TGTGCCAGCAGCCAGCAACTGATAGGGGGACTAGCAAGGGAGACCCAGTACTTC,CASSQQLIGGLARETQYF
TRBJ2-7,-,TRBV5-6,few,TGTGCCAGCAGCTTCAAGGCAGGGACCTACGAGCAGTACTTC,CASSFKAGTYEQYF
TRBJ1-5,-,TRBV20-1,many,TGCAGTGCTAGTATACAGGGACCCCTCTATAGCAATCAGCCCCAGCATTTT,CSASIQGPLYSNQPQHF
TRBJ1-1,-,TRBV27,-,TGTGCCAGCAGTTTATCGTTTCGGGGCGCGGAAGCTTTCTTT,CASSLSFRGAEAFF
TRBJ2-1,TRBD1,TRBV4-2,few,TGTGCCAGCAGCCAAGACCTTGGACAGGTGTACAATGAGCAGTTCTTC,CASSQDLGQVYNEQFF
TRBJ1-2,-,TRBV6-6,few,TGTGCCAGCAGTTACGCCCAGGGTTATGGCTACACCTTC,CASSYAQGYGYTF
TRBJ2-5,-,TRBV12-3/TRBV12-4,few,TGTGCCAGCAGTCGGAGAAAACAGGGTTTAACGGAGACCCAGTACTTC,CASSRRKQGLTETQYF
TRBJ1-1,TRBD1,TRBV20-1,many,TGCAGTGCTAGGAGCAGGGGGCGGATGATCACTGAAGCTTTCTTT,CSARSRGRMITEAFF
TRBJ2-3,TRBD2,TRBV12-3/TRBV12-4,many,TGTGCCAGCAGTCCCCACGTCTGCAGCGGCGGGAGAAGCACAGATACGCAGTATTTT,CASSPHVCSGGRSTDTQYF
TRBJ2-7,-,TRBV7-9,-,TGTGCCAGCAGCCATGGACGGGTCTACGAGCAGTACTTC,CASSHGRVYEQYF
TRBJ2-3,-,TRBV15,few,TGTGCCACCAGCAGAGGTCCAGGGGTTCGGGAGCAAGATACGCAGTATTTT,CATSRGPGVREQDTQYF
TRBJ2-2,TRBD1,TRBV19,many,TGTGCCACCCGGACAGGGTCCGGGGAGCTGTTTTTT,CATRTGSGELFF
TRBJ2-2,-,TRBV9,few,TGTGCCAGCAGCGTAGATCCGGTAGGGCACGGGGAGCTGTTTTTT,CASSVDPVGHGELFF
TRBJ1-5,-,TRBV12-3/TRBV12-4,-,TGTGCCAGCAGTTTAGCGAAATGGGGCAGAGATAATCAGCCCCAGCATTTT,CASSLAKWGRDNQPQHF
TRBJ2-3,TRBD2,TRBV9,many,TGTGCCAGCAGCGTACGGTCTAGCGGGGGCACAGATACGCAGTATTTT,CASSVRSSGGTDTQYF
TRBJ1-2,-,TRBV6-5,few,TGTGCCAGCAGTTACTCGTGGGGATCTCCCTATGGCTACACCTTC,CASSYSWGSPYGYTF
TRBJ1-1,-,TRBV20-1,few,TGCAGTGCTAGACGGGTAGGGACTAACACTGAAGCTTTCTTT,CSARRVGTNTEAFF
TRBJ2-1,TRBD2,TRBV9,many,TGTGCCAGCAGCGTCACCCACGGGAGGGCTAGGGATGAGCAGTTCTTC,CASSVTHGRARDEQFF
TRBJ2-2,-,TRBV29-1,few,TGCAGCGTTGGACCGCACACCGGGGAGCTGTTTTTT,CSVGPHTGELFF
TRBJ2-7,TRBD1,TRBV2,many,TGTGCCAGCATTAGGGACAGGGTCGTCGAGCAGTACTTC,CASIRDRVVEQYF
TRBJ2-7,-,TRBV27,-,TGTGCCAGCAGTACGCGGGACAAGCGTTCCTACGAGCAGTACTTC,CASSTRDKRSYEQYF
TRBJ2-1,TRBD1,TRBV14,-,TGTGCCAGCAGCCAGAGGGGACAGTTCTACAATGAGCAGTTCTTC,CASSQRGQFYNEQFF
TRBJ1-5,-,TRBV7-8,-,TGTGCCAGCAGCTCAGGGACCCAGCCCCAGCATTTT,CASSSGTQPQHF
TRBJ2-7,TRBD2,TRBV12-3/TRBV12-4,-,TGTGCCAGCAGTTTAAGGCCTAGCGGAGCCCTTAGCTCCTACGAGCAGTACTTC,CASSLRPSGALSSYEQYF
TRBJ2-3,-,TRBV6-5,-,TGTGCCAGCAGTTACAACGCAGCGGGCACAGATACGCAGTATTTT,CASSYNAAGTDTQYF
TRBJ2-3,TRBD1,TRBV5-1,few,TGCGCCAGCAGAACAGGGGGCGCGGGCACAGATACGCAGTATTTT,CASRTGGAGTDTQYF
TRBJ2-7,TRBD2,TRBV12-3/TRBV12-4,-,TGTGCCAGCAATCCCGGGACTACCTCTAACGAGCAGTACTTC,CASNPGTTSNEQYF
TRBJ2-1,TRBD2,TRBV20-1,many,TGCAGTGCTATCCCCGGGACTAGCGGCTACAATGAGCAGTTCTTC,CSAIPGTSGYNEQFF
TRBJ2-2,-,TRBV29-1,many,TGCAGCGTTACCAGGACGGACACCGGGGAGCTGTTTTTT,CSVTRTDTGELFF
TRBJ1-1,-,TRBV29-1,many,TGCAGCGACCTGACAGATCTAAACACTGAAGCTTTCTTT,CSDLTDLNTEAFF
TRBJ2-7,TRBD1,TRBV18,many,TGTGCCAGCTCACCGCTTCCTCCGGGACAGGGTCGGTACGAGCAGTACTTC,CASSPLPPGQGRYEQYF
TRBJ2-1,-,TRBV6-2/TRBV6-3,-,TGTGCCAGCAGTTCTAGCCTAAACCAGTTCTTC,CASSSSLNQFF
TRBJ2-5,-,TRBV29-1,-,TGCAGCGTTGAATCGGGTACTAGTGTCCAAGAGACCCAGTACTTC,CSVESGTSVQETQYF
TRBJ2-3,TRBD2,TRBV20-1,many,TGCAGTGCTAGAGGACTAGCGGGAGCTACAGATACGCAGTATTTT,CSARGLAGATDTQYF
TRBJ2-5,-,TRBV7-2,many,TGTGCCAGCAGCTCGGACTTTGGAGAGACCCAGTACTTC,CASSSDFGETQYF
TRBJ2-1,TRBD1,TRBV29-1,few,TGCAGCGTTGAGGGGACAGAACCTGAGCAGTTCTTC,CSVEGTEPEQFF
TRBJ2-7,-,TRBV12-3/TRBV12-4,few,TGTGCCAGCAGTTTTACGGGACATTTTTACGAGCAGTACTTC,CASSFTGHFYEQYF
TRBJ1-2,TRBD1,TRBV20-1,many,TGCAGTGCCCGAGGGACAGGTTTAACCTATGGCTACACCTTC,CSARGTGLTYGYTF
TRBJ2-4,-,TRBV7-2,-,TGTGCCAGCAGCCTGGACTCGATAGCCAAAAACATTCAGTACTTC,CASSLDSIAKNIQYF
TRBJ2-7,-,TRBV5-1,-,TGCGCCAGCAGGGGAGCATACGAGCAGTACTTC,CASRGAYEQYF
TRBJ2-7,TRBD1,TRBV15,once,TGTGCCACCAGCAGAGCATTCCCGGGACAGGGCTACGAGCAGTACTTC,CATSRAFPGQGYEQYF
TRBJ2-1,TRBD2,TRBV11-2,few,TGTGCCAGCAGTCAAAAGCTCCTTAGCGGGAGGTCCTACAATGAGCAGTTCTTC,CASSQKLLSGRSYNEQFF
TRBJ2-7,-,TRBV4-3,-,TGCGCCAGCAGCCAGGTACAGGCCCCCTACGAGCAGTACTTC,CASSQVQAPYEQYF
TRBJ2-7,TRBD1,TRBV6-2/TRBV6-3,-,TGTGCCAGCTTCGGGACAGAAGAACCCTACGAGCAGTACTTC,CASFGTEEPYEQYF
TRBJ1-3,-,TRBV20-1,-,TGCAGTGCTAGAGATTCGCTTCTGGGAAGTTTTGGAAACACCATATATTTT,CSARDSLLGSFGNTIYF
TRBJ1-2,-,TRBV15,few,TGTGCCACCAGCAGAGATTATCCGGGGGCGGGCTACACCTTC,CATSRDYPGAGYTF
TRBJ1-1,-,TRBV11-2,-,TGTGCCAGCAGCTTAGATCGAGGTGAAGCTTTCTTT,CASSLDRGEAFF
TRBJ2-1,TRBD2,TRBV20-1,few,TGCAGTGCTAGTGGAGCGGGGGGGCCGTTCAATGAGCAGTTCTTC,CSASGAGGPFNEQFF
TRBJ1-6,-,TRBV5-6,few,TGTGCCAGCAGTCCGGGGCCTAATTCCCCCCTCCACTTT,CASSPGPNSPLHF
TRBJ1-2,-,TRBV3-1,many,TGTGCCAGCAGCCCGGGCTATGGCTACACCTTC,CASSPGYGYTF
TRBJ2-1,-,TRBV20-1,-,TGCAGTGCTTACTTCGGCTTTTCCTACAATGAGCAGTTCTTC,CSAYFGFSYNEQFF
TRBJ2-1,-,TRBV20-1,many,TGCAGTGCTATCCCCTTTACTAGCTTTGAGCAGTTCTTC,CSAIPFTSFEQFF
TRBJ2-5,TRBD2,TRBV12-5,few,TGTGCTAGTGGTCCCAGCGGGGGTTGGCAAGAGACCCAGTACTTC,CASGPSGGWQETQYF
TRBJ1-2,-,TRBV29-1,-,TGCAGCGTTGCCTTGGCAGCCTCCTATGGCTACACCTTC,CSVALAASYGYTF
TRBJ1-2,-,TRBV12-3/TRBV12-4,many,TGTGCCAGCAGTTTTGGGTATGGCTACACCTTC,CASSFGYGYTF